These 32 T cell receptor beta chains were sequenced from one sample in a study of blood T cells in healthy people across ages. PCR was performed a second time for 7 to 11 cycles using a sample-barcoded 5' primer and a J-beta primer mix. In TCRdb, the 5' RACE reads were re-called with MiXCR into one record per CDR3 protein. The table shows around 280,000 distinct CDR3 sequences, with roughly 29% occurring only once. Material for sequencing was blood. The receptor source for this set is a woman in her seventies in good health.

The rearrangement links TRBV11-2 to TRBJ2-1; D is unresolved. The CDR3 contains 18 residues. Germline V gives CDR1 SGHAT, CDR2 FQNNGV. Trimming cost V 1 base and J 0 bases, with 16 bases left between them. The CDR3 is CASSLVTGAISSYNEQFF. The CDR3 DNA follows: TGTGCCAGCAGCTTAGTGACCGGAGCCATAAGCTCCTACAATGAGCAGTTCTTC.

This clonotype was observed a few times. The chain employs TRBV7-9 and TRBJ1-2; TRBD1 matches 9 bases. J gave up 3 bases and V 5 bases, and 10 bases lay outside the gene matches. CDR1 is SEHNR, CDR2 FQNEAQ, per germline (reference sequence). The CDR3 consists of 16 residues. The CDR3 is CASSPTRDREDYGYTF. The CDR3 DNA follows: TGTGCCAGCAGCCCGACCCGGGACAGGGAAGACTATGGCTACACCTTC.

This rearrangement joins TRBV7-9 to TRBJ1-1; D ambiguous. V lost 3 bases, J lost 4 bases, and 6 bases lay in between. This CDR3 comprises 12 residues. The germline V gene encodes CDR1 SEHNR and CDR2 FQNEAQ (reference sequence). The CDR3 nucleotides are TGTGCCAGCAGCTTTTCGATCACTGAAGCTTTCTTT. Translated: CASSFSITEAFF.

The V gene is TRBV18, the J gene TRBJ2-7; weak D call: TRBD2 (5 bases). Germline assignment: CDR1 KGHSH and CDR2 LQKENI. V was trimmed by 4 bases and J by 6 bases, leaving 7 bases between them. The CDR3 has 11 amino acids. In DNA, the CDR3 is TGTGCCAGCTCACGAGAGGGCGAGCAGTACTTC. It encodes CASSREGEQYF. Drawing the rest from reference TRBV18 and TRBJ2-7, the complete variable domain is NAGVMQNPRHLVRRRGQEARLRCSPMKGHSHVYWYRQLPEEGLKFMVYLQKENIIDESGMPKERFSAEFPKEGPSILRIQQVVRGDSAAYFCASSREGEQYFGPGTRLTVT.

The table lists this clonotype with a few counts. The chain recombines TRBV29-1 with TRBJ2-1; 8 bases match TRBD2. Germline V gene sequence: CDR1 SQVTM, CDR2 ANQGSEA. The CDR3 is made up of 15 amino acids. V was clipped by 2 bases and J by 3 bases; unmatched bases: 6. The CDR3 sequence: CSVESKLAVYNEQFF. The CDR3 DNA follows: TGCAGCGTTGAATCAAAACTAGCGGTCTACAATGAGCAGTTCTTC.

Only a few counts were recorded for this clonotype. A read error may produce the germline difference seen at one junction end. The rearrangement uses TRBV7-2 and TRBJ1-6, with D perhaps matching TRBD1 (5 bases). The CDR3 loop spans 15 amino acids. CDR1 is SGHTA, CDR2 FQGNSA, per germline. The CDR3 nucleotides read TGTGCCAGCAGTATTACAGGCGCCTATAATTCACCCCTCCGCTTT. Encoded protein: CASSITGAYNSPLRF.

This clonotype was found a few times. J is TRBJ2-5 and V is TRBV3-1; 7 bases match TRBD2. The CDR3 sequence is 15 residues long. After removal of 3 bases from V and 1 base from J, the junction contained 5 bases not matched to a gene. Germline V gene lookup returns CDR1 LGHDT and CDR2 YNNKEL (reference sequence). This chain's CDR3 is CASSQGGTLQETQYF. CDR3 nucleotides: TGTGCCAGCAGCCAGGGGGGGACGCTCCAAGAGACCCAGTACTTC.

The V gene is TRBV5-1, the J gene TRBJ2-5, with TRBD2 matching 9 bases. The CDR3 length is 16 residues. Per germline, CDR1 SGHRS and CDR2 YFSETQ. Losses at the gene ends were 1 base for V and 3 bases for J; bases not matched to a gene: 7. The DNA of the CDR3 is TGCGCCAGCAGCTTGTCCGAACTAGCGGGCGAAGAGACCCAGTACTTC. This encodes CASSLSELAGEETQYF. The variable domain in full, completed from reference TRBV5-1 and TRBJ2-5, reads KAGVTQTPRYLIKTRGQQVTLSCSPISGHRSVSWYQQTPGQGLQFLFEYFSETQRNKGNFPGRFSGRQFSNSRSEMNVSTLELGDSALYLCASSLSELAGEETQYFGPGTRLLVL.

This clonotype was counted between two and nine times. This rearrangement joins TRBV4-1 to TRBJ2-3; TRBD2 matches at 10 bases. The CDR3 covers 17 residues. J was trimmed by 4 bases and V by 2 bases; bases with no gene match: 9. Germline V gene sequence: CDR1 MGHRA, CDR2 YSYEKL. CDR3 protein: CASSQHLAGAEADTQYF. The CDR3 DNA reads as TGCGCCAGCAGCCAACATCTAGCGGGAGCAGAAGCAGATACGCAGTATTTT.

This clonotype was counted between two and nine times. The chain carries TRBV20-1 and TRBJ2-7; maybe TRBD2 (5 bases). The germline CDR1 and CDR2 sequences are DFQATT and SNEGSKA (reference sequence). The CDR3 runs 13 residues. V lost 6 bases, J lost 3 bases, and 15 bases lay in between. CDR3 in DNA: TGCAGTGCCACATCCCGCGGAGGCTACGAGCAGTACTTC. It encodes CSATSRGGYEQYF.

This clonotype was seen just once. This chain joins TRBV20-1 and TRBJ2-7; D could derive from TRBD1 or TRBD2 (5 bases each). The CDR3 covers 14 residues. Between the trimmed V and J ends, which lost 6 bases and 0 bases, there was a span of 15 bases. The V gene's germline CDR1 is DFQATT and CDR2 SNEGSKA (reference sequence). This CDR3 reads CSALGPLNSYEQYF. The CDR3 DNA sequence: TGCAGTGCGCTGGGACCGCTGAACTCCTACGAGCAGTACTTC.

The chain uses TRBV5-1 and TRBJ1-4; D ambiguous. This CDR3 has 14 residues. The germline V gene has CDR1 SGHRS and CDR2 YFSETQ. V was shortened by 0 bases and J by 7 bases, with 10 bases between the two germline ends. The CDR3 reads CASSLDWEGEKLFF. The DNA of the CDR3 is TGCGCCAGCAGCTTGGACTGGGAGGGTGAAAAACTGTTTTTT.

This clonotype was observed a handful of times. The CDR3 DNA reads as TGCAGCGTTGGCTCTAAGGGTGGAAACACCATATATTTT. It specifies CSVGSKGGNTIYF. The rearrangement links TRBV29-1 to TRBJ1-3; D gene uncertain. This CDR3 is built from 13 residues. Germline CDR1 and CDR2: SQVTM and ANQGSEA. Trimming left V 4 bases short and J 3 bases short, with 10 bases between.

The rearrangement uses TRBV6-2 or TRBV6-3 and TRBJ2-5; 10 bases align to TRBD2. The DNA end is a closer match to TRBJ2-1, so the J assignment may be wrong. In germline, CDR1 is MNHEY, CDR2 SVGEGT. This CDR3 has 20 amino acids. CDR3 protein: CASSWVVASGSLASYNEQFF. The CDR3 DNA is TGTGCCAGCAGTTGGGTTGTGGCTAGCGGGAGTCTAGCCTCCTACAATGAGCAGTTCTTC.

V gene TRBV20-1 combines with J gene TRBJ2-5; 11 bases match TRBD2. Germline V gene sequence: CDR1 DFQATT, CDR2 SNEGSKA (reference sequence). Germline trimming cut 3 bases from V and 2 bases from J; bases unmatched to any gene: 5. The CDR3 is made up of 15 amino acids. CDR3 loop: CSASAGTSGQETQYF. The CDR3 DNA reads as TGCAGTGCTAGTGCCGGGACTAGCGGACAAGAGACCCAGTACTTC.

The chain couples TRBV20-1 to TRBJ2-1; possibly TRBD2 for D (6 bases). The assigned J gene may be wrong: the sequence end matches TRBJ2-7 better. The CDR3 has 12 residues. CDR1 is DFQATT, CDR2 SNEGSKA, per germline (reference sequence). CDR3 sequence: CSAKGTLYEQYF. The CDR3 nucleotides read TGCAGTGCTAAAGGGACTCTCTACGAGCAGTACTTC.

V usage is TRBV9 and J usage is TRBJ2-2, with no clear D. Germline lookup yields CDR1 SGDLS and CDR2 YYNGEE. This CDR3 has 15 amino acids. V gave up 2 bases and J gave up 0 bases, with 8 bases separating them. CDR3 sequence reads: CASSVHHSNTGELFF. The CDR3 region has the DNA TGTGCCAGCAGCGTGCATCACTCGAACACCGGGGAGCTGTTTTTT. The variable domain in full, with the rest retrieved from reference TRBV9 and TRBJ2-2, is DSGVTQTPKHLITATGQRVTLRCSPRSGDLSVYWYQQSLDQGLQFLIQYYNGEERAKGNILERFSAQQFPDLHSELNLSSLELGDSALYFCASSVHHSNTGELFFGEGSRLTVL.

The rearrangement joins TRBV19 to TRBJ1-5; 9 positions agree with TRBD1. The germline CDR1 and CDR2 sequences are LNHDA and SQIVND (reference sequence). The CDR3 totals 15 residues. V trimming: 4 bases; J trimming: 0 bases; junction bases outside the gene matches: 1. CDR3 protein: CASSTGQGSNQPQHF. The CDR3 DNA sequence: TGTGCCAGTAGTACGGGACAGGGTAGCAATCAGCCCCAGCATTTT.

This clonotype came up a few times. This sequence joins TRBV18 and TRBJ2-3; TRBD1 aligns across 7 bases. The CDR3 spans 15 residues. Trimming removed 3 bases from V and 6 bases from J; junction bases left unmatched: 9. Germline V gene data show CDR1 as KGHSH and CDR2 as LQKENI. CDR3 loop: CASSPRQGPSDTQYF. The CDR3 DNA sequence: TGTGCCAGCTCACCCCGACAGGGTCCATCGGATACGCAGTATTTT.

This chain uses TRBV20-1 with TRBJ2-1, with D possibly being TRBD1 (6 bases). The J call may be in error: the DNA end matches TRBJ2-5 better. There are 12 residues in the CDR3. Germline CDR1 and CDR2: DFQATT and SNEGSKA (reference sequence). In DNA, the CDR3 is TGCAGTGCTAGAGCCAGGGGAGAGACCCAGTACTTC. As protein: CSARARGETQYF.

This chain connects TRBV27 to TRBJ2-5, with 12 bases lining up with TRBD2. The DNA matches TRBJ2-7 better at its end, which makes the J call doubtful. Germline V gene lookup returns CDR1 MNHEY and CDR2 SMNVEV (reference sequence). CDR3 length equals 16 residues. Here the CDR3 reads CASSLSTSGSGYEQYF. Written as DNA, the CDR3 is TGTGCCAGCAGTTTATCGACTAGCGGGAGTGGGTACGAGCAGTACTTC.

This chain connects TRBV5-1 to TRBJ2-7; possibly TRBD1 or TRBD2 for D (5 bases each). This CDR3 contains 15 residues. The germline V gene has CDR1 SGHRS and CDR2 YFSETQ. V gave up 4 bases and J gave up 3 bases, with 17 bases separating them. This CDR3 reads CASSLSGTSFYEQYF. CDR3 DNA: TGCGCCAGCAGCCTTTCCGGGACCTCCTTCTACGAGCAGTACTTC.

This sequence joins TRBV6-6 and TRBJ2-5, with 9 bases identical to TRBD1. The J call may be in error: the DNA end matches TRBJ2-1 better. This CDR3 spans 15 amino acids. Germline V gene data show CDR1 as MNHNY and CDR2 as SVGAGI (reference sequence). Written as DNA, the CDR3 is TGTGCCAGCAGCCACAGGGGGCGAGCTTCGGATGAGCAGTTCTTC. Translating gives CASSHRGRASDEQFF.

For the CDR3, the DNA is TGTGCCAGCAGCTTAGGGCCCCTCTACGAGCAGTACTTC. It codes for CASSLGPLYEQYF. V and J are TRBV11-2 and TRBJ2-7; D remains ambiguous. The V end was cut by 1 base, the J end by 3 bases, with 7 bases between. CDR1 and CDR2 from the germline V gene are SGHAT and FQNNGV. The CDR3 runs to 13 residues.

This clonotype was seen only a few times. The chain joins TRBV28 to TRBJ1-4; D unclear. CDR1 and CDR2 (germline): MDHEN, SYDVKM. V dropped 5 bases and J dropped 8 bases, with 18 bases sitting between them. This CDR3 spans 15 amino acids. CDR3 in amino acids: CASSPPQVRKEKLFF. In DNA form, the CDR3 reads TGTGCCAGCAGTCCCCCCCAGGTCCGGAAAGAAAAACTGTTTTTT.

The CDR3 here is CASRSLAGGLKTQYF. The CDR3 DNA is TGTGCCAGCAGGTCACTAGCGGGAGGCCTAAAGACCCAGTACTTC. V gene TRBV27 combines with J gene TRBJ2-5; 12 bases align to TRBD2. CDR1 and CDR2 from the germline V gene are MNHEY and SMNVEV (reference sequence). With 6 bases clipped from V and 6 bases from J, the junction kept 8 bases outside the gene matches. This CDR3 region has 15 residues.

J is TRBJ2-1 and V is TRBV7-9; D might be TRBD1 (6 bases). CDR3 length: 14 residues. CDR1 is SEHNR and CDR2 is FQNEAQ in the germline V gene (reference sequence). Deletions cut 5 bases from V and 3 bases from J, with 11 bases between. In nucleotides, the CDR3 is TGTGCCAGCAGCGATAGGACAGTCTACAATGAGCAGTTCTTC. As protein: CASSDRTVYNEQFF.

This clonotype has more than one count but fewer than ten. The chain has TRBV28 and TRBJ2-3; D is possibly TRBD2 (6 bases). Deletions cut 2 bases from V and 4 bases from J, with 13 bases between. The length of the CDR3 is 15 residues. The germline V gene has CDR1 MDHEN and CDR2 SYDVKM. CDR3 sequence: CASSLGGVESDTQYF. In DNA, the CDR3 is TGTGCCAGCAGTTTAGGAGGGGTAGAATCAGATACGCAGTATTTT. Supplemented by reference TRBV28 and TRBJ2-3, the full variable domain reads DVKVTQSSRYLVKRTGEKVFLECVQDMDHENMFWYRQDPGLGLRLIYFSYDVKMKEKGDIPEGYSVSREKKERFSLILESASTNQTSMYLCASSLGGVESDTQYFGPGTRLTVL.

The sample holds a few counts of this clonotype. This chain uses TRBV19 with TRBJ2-1; the D is unclear. The assigned J gene may be wrong: the sequence end matches TRBJ2-5 better. CDR3 length: 14 residues. Germline V gene sequence: CDR1 LNHDA, CDR2 SQIVND (reference sequence). The CDR3 is CASSIGLAQETQYF. The DNA of the CDR3 is TGTGCCAGTAGTATTGGTTTGGCGCAAGAGACCCAGTACTTC.

The chain links TRBV20-1 to TRBJ2-7; 8 nucleotides match TRBD2. Germline CDR1 and CDR2: DFQATT and SNEGSKA (reference sequence). The CDR3 runs to 13 residues. Here the CDR3 DNA reads TGCAGCCCCCCTCGGGAGGGCCAGTACGAGCAGTACTTC. Protein: CSPPREGQYEQYF.

J is TRBJ1-2 and V is TRBV27; D might be TRBD1 (6 bases). The ends were cut back, 0 bases at V and 5 bases at J, with 16 bases in the middle. Germline V gene lookup returns CDR1 MNHEY and CDR2 SMNVEV (reference sequence). CDR3 length equals 16 residues. The chain's CDR3 is CASSLSPKGVAYGYTF. Here the CDR3 DNA reads TGTGCCAGCAGTTTATCCCCTAAGGGGGTCGCTTATGGCTACACCTTC.

This clonotype was detected only a few times. V gene TRBV18 combines with J gene TRBJ2-5; D possibly matches TRBD1 or TRBD2 (5 bases each). The CDR3 is 14 amino acids. The germline V and J ends were trimmed by 1 base and 1 base, with 7 bases remaining between them. CDR1 and CDR2 (germline): KGHSH, LQKENI. The CDR3 region has the DNA TGTGCCAGCTCACCACTTGGGGGCCAAGAGACCCAGTACTTC. Its translation is CASSPLGGQETQYF.